The present entry profiles one T cell receptor beta chain with its context. This sample stems from a study of blood T cell repertoires in COVID-19. Trimming shortened V by 2 bases and J by 5 bases, and 15 bases separated the two germline ends. The CDR3 extends over 15 amino acids. From germline, CDR1 is MGHDK and CDR2 SYGVNS. Clones were read by immunoSEQ multiplex PCR, and TCRdb kept only the in-frame ones, dropping some. The profile shows around 250,000 clones, around 86% of them singletons. The chain links TRBV25-1 to TRBJ1-2; tentatively, D is TRBD1 (6 bases). Material: PBMCs or T cells enriched from blood (not recorded which). The TCR originated in a man between 18 and 29 years old who had recovered from COVID-19. CDR3 amino acids: CASSEQGSVPYGYTF. The CDR3 DNA is TGTGCCAGCAGTGAACAGGGGTCGGTACCTTATGGCTACACCTTC.